One T cell receptor beta chain is described in this entry. The antigen remains unidentified. Healthy Caucasian individuals from Russia aged 6 to 90 were enrolled as donors. At least 5.5 micrograms of total RNA were extracted per sample. Next came a second PCR, run for about 6 to 11 cycles, which used a sample-barcoded 5' primer along with a J-beta primer mix. Unique molecular identifiers of 12 random nucleotides labeled each cDNA. Via MiXCR, TCRdb re-called the 5' RACE reads, giving one row per CDR3 protein. The sample yields over a million distinct CDR3 sequences, approximately 42% seen once. The data originate from a study of blood T cells in healthy people across ages. Broader study findings: Compared with aged donors, long-lived donors showed fewer expanded clones, suggesting selection.

The sequence came from a woman between 18 and 29 years old in good health. Sequenced sample: blood.

CDR3 sequence reads: CASRPLAGVITDTQYF. The CDR3 coding sequence is TGTGCCAGCAGACCTCTAGCGGGGGTCATCACAGATACGCAGTATTTT. The V call is TRBV6-1, the J call TRBJ2-3; 10 positions match TRBD2. V gave up 6 bases and J gave up 2 bases; unmatched junction bases: 8. The CDR3 loop spans 16 amino acids. Per the germline V gene, CDR1 is MNHNS and CDR2 is SASEGT.